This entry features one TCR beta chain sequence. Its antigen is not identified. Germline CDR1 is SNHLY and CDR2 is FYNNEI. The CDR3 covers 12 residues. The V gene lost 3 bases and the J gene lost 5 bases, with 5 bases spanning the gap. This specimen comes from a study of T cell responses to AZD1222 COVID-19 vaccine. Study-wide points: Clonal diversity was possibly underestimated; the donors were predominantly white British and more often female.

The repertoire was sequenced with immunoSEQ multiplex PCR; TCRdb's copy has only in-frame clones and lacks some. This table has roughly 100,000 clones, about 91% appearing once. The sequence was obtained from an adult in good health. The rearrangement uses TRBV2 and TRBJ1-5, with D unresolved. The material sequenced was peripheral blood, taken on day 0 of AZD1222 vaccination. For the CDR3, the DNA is TGTGCCAGCAGTGACCACTATCAGCCCCAGCATTTT. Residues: CASSDHYQPQHF.